This TCR beta chain derives from a study of human T cells and chemical hapten exposure. Turning to the study itself: DPC at 0.01% went onto the upper back in patch tests, read at 6 days. Study-wide findings and caveats: There was alopecia in the donors, so their immune response may differ from that of healthy people. Large CDR3 similarity clusters arose significantly more often from expanded TCRs than from controls.

This clonotype came up many times. Its specificity is not known. Trimming stripped 4 bases from V and 6 bases from J, with 13 bases between. This CDR3 comprises 12 residues. Germline V gene data show CDR1 as SQVTM and CDR2 as ANQGSEA. TCRdb re-called the RACE reads with MiXCR, one entry per CDR3 protein. Here the sample spans more than 250,000 distinct CDR3 sequences, around 9.3% being singletons. As for time point: pre-sensitization, week 0. Treatment denoted: therapeutic diphenylcyclopropenone sensitization with weekly scalp DPC. Sample donors consisted of patients with alopecia, aged 18 to 70 years, who were suitable for DPC.

V gene TRBV29-1 combines with J gene TRBJ2-7, with D perhaps matching TRBD1 (5 bases). The receptor comes from a woman between 40 and 55 years old with alopecia areata. Some clones in this sample may be carry-over from other donors' samples. The sequencing used whole blood, collected in connection with sensitization to the hapten diphenylcyclopropenone (DPC). CDR3 amino acids: CSVAGSRPEQYF. Here the CDR3 DNA reads TGCAGCGTTGCAGGGTCCCGTCCCGAGCAGTACTTC.